The TCR beta chain described here comes from a study of breast tumors, draining lymph nodes, adjacent tissues. MiXCR was run by TCRdb on the multiplex PCR reads, yielding one entry per CDR3 protein. The sample includes 150,000 to 200,000 distinct CDR3 sequences, around a third of them seen just once. The lymph nodes were axillary draining lymph nodes from breast cancer patients. Germline trimming cut 5 bases from V and 4 bases from J; bases unmatched to any gene: 7. The CDR3 extends over 15 amino acids. Germline-derived CDR1 and CDR2 are MNHEY and SVGEGT. The chain joins TRBV6-2 or TRBV6-3 to TRBJ2-5, with 10 positions matching TRBD1. Sequencing input: axillary lymph node tissue. The TCR was taken from a female donor with breast cancer. Some clones in this sample may be carry-over from other donors' samples. CDR3 protein: CASSLRQGARETQYF. The DNA for the CDR3 is TGTGCCAGCAGTCTCCGACAGGGGGCGCGAGAGACCCAGTACTTC.